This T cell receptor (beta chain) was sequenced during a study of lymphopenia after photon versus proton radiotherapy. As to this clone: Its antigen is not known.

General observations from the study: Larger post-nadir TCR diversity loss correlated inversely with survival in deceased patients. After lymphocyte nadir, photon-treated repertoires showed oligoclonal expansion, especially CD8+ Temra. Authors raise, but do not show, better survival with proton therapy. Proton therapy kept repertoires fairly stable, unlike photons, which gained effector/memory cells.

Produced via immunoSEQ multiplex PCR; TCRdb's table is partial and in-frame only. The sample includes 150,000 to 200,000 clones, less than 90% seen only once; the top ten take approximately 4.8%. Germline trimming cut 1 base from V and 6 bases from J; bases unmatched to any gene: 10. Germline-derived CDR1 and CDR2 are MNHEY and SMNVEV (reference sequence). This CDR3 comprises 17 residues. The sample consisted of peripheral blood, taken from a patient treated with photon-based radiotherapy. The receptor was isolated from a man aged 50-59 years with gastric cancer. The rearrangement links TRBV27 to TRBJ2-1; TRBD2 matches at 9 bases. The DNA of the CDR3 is TGTGCCAGCAGTTTATTCTGGACTAGCGAGAGGAGCAATGAGCAGTTCTTC. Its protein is CASSLFWTSERSNEQFF.